The rows below give T cell receptor beta chains drawn from one sample of a study of control samples from healthy donors and cancer patients. Only in-frame clones appear in the TCRdb table, and some are missing; sequencing was by immunoSEQ multiplex PCR. The data hold approximately 19,000 clones, with around 80% observed a single time. Source material: PBMCs. Source of these receptors: an older woman with lung cancer. Both conserved end residues are part of each CDR3. A D gene is named only where the DNA matches it firmly. Clone size is shown for a subset of rows, as once, few, many or a class of expanded clone.

V gene: TRBV19; J gene: TRBJ2-2; D gene: TRBD2; clone size: .; CDR3 protein: CASTPAGGRNGELFF; CDR3 DNA: TGTGCCAGTACCCCAGCGGGAGGGAGGAACGGGGAGCTGTTTTTT
V gene: TRBV24-1; J gene: TRBJ2-2; D gene: .; clone size: .; CDR3 protein: CATSGIGQSGVTGELFF; CDR3 DNA: TGTGCCACCAGTGGGATAGGGCAGTCCGGCGTGACCGGGGAGCTGTTTTTT
V gene: TRBV19; J gene: TRBJ2-3; D gene: TRBD2; clone size: .; CDR3 protein: CASSIGLAGTTGTTDTQYF; CDR3 DNA: TGTGCCAGTAGTATTGGACTAGCGGGGACCACCGGTACCACAGATACGCAGTATTTT
V gene: TRBV3-1/TRBV3-2; J gene: TRBJ1-2; D gene: .; clone size: .; CDR3 protein: CASSQGVGGAGYGYTF; CDR3 DNA: TGTGCCAGCAGCCAAGGAGTTGGTGGGGCCGGCTATGGCTACACCTTC
V gene: TRBV5-1; J gene: TRBJ1-1; D gene: TRBD1; clone size: once; CDR3 protein: CASSLDRGGRNTEAFF; CDR3 DNA: TGCGCCAGCAGCCTCGACAGGGGCGGCAGGAACACTGAAGCTTTCTTT
V gene: TRBV7-2; J gene: TRBJ1-5; D gene: .; clone size: .; CDR3 protein: CASSQGGRGQPQHF; CDR3 DNA: TGTGCCAGCAGCCAGGGAGGGAGGGGTCAGCCCCAGCATTTT
V gene: TRBV2; J gene: TRBJ1-2; D gene: .; clone size: .; CDR3 protein: CASSPERGYTF; CDR3 DNA: TGTGCCAGCAGTCCGGAGAGAGGCTACACCTTC
V gene: TRBV19; J gene: TRBJ1-1; D gene: .; clone size: .; CDR3 protein: CASSPTRNTEAFF; CDR3 DNA: TGTGCCAGTAGTCCTACCCGGAACACTGAAGCTTTCTTT
V gene: TRBV7-3; J gene: TRBJ2-1; D gene: .; clone size: .; CDR3 protein: CASALHAAYNEQFF; CDR3 DNA: TGTGCCAGCGCCCTTCATGCAGCTTACAATGAGCAGTTCTTC
V gene: TRBV19; J gene: TRBJ2-4; D gene: .; clone size: .; CDR3 protein: CASSIQGPRVGSPQYF; CDR3 DNA: TGTGCCAGTAGTATTCAGGGGCCGCGGGTCGGGTCTCCTCAGTACTTC
V gene: TRBV29-1; J gene: TRBJ1-1; D gene: .; clone size: .; CDR3 protein: CSVEGTNMNTEAFF; CDR3 DNA: TGCAGCGTTGAAGGCACGAACATGAACACTGAAGCTTTCTTT
V gene: TRBV5-1; J gene: TRBJ2-7; D gene: TRBD2; clone size: few; CDR3 protein: CASSPPTSGSYEQYF; CDR3 DNA: TGCGCCAGCAGCCCCCCAACTAGCGGCTCCTACGAGCAGTACTTC
V gene: TRBV10-3; J gene: TRBJ1-1; D gene: .; clone size: .; CDR3 protein: CAISVVGPLMNTEAFF; CDR3 DNA: TGTGCCATCAGTGTGGTGGGACCTCTCATGAACACTGAAGCTTTCTTT
V gene: TRBV10-3; J gene: TRBJ2-7; D gene: TRBD2; clone size: .; CDR3 protein: CAMGGSYTTEQYF; CDR3 DNA: TGTGCCATGGGCGGGAGCTATACGACCGAGCAGTACTTC
V gene: TRBV14; J gene: TRBJ2-6; D gene: .; clone size: .; CDR3 protein: CASSQDPRANVLTF; CDR3 DNA: TGTGCCAGCAGCCAAGATCCTCGGGCCAACGTCCTGACTTTC
V gene: TRBV10-3; J gene: TRBJ1-1; D gene: .; clone size: .; CDR3 protein: CAISERNRGGTEAFF; CDR3 DNA: TGTGCCATCAGTGAGCGGAACCGGGGGGGGACTGAAGCTTTCTTT
V gene: TRBV5-5; J gene: TRBJ2-7; D gene: TRBD2; clone size: .; CDR3 protein: CASSFSTTSGRAEQYF; CDR3 DNA: TGTGCCAGCAGCTTTAGTACGACTAGCGGGAGGGCCGAGCAGTACTTC
V gene: TRBV7-2; J gene: TRBJ1-1; D gene: .; clone size: medium-sized; CDR3 protein: CASSLGARVYTEAFF; CDR3 DNA: TGTGCCAGCAGCTTAGGGGCCAGGGTATACACTGAAGCTTTCTTT
V gene: TRBV11-2; J gene: TRBJ2-1; D gene: TRBD2; clone size: .; CDR3 protein: CASRPPGGPGNEQFF; CDR3 DNA: TGTGCCAGCAGACCACCGGGAGGGCCGGGAAATGAGCAGTTCTTC
V gene: TRBV30; J gene: TRBJ1-3; D gene: .; clone size: .; CDR3 protein: CAWSGTLRLTSGDTIYF; CDR3 DNA: TGTGCCTGGAGTGGGACACTCAGGCTAACCTCTGGAGACACCATATATTTT
V gene: TRBV19; J gene: TRBJ2-7; D gene: TRBD1; clone size: .; CDR3 protein: CASSIHLGQGFPGHSYEQYF; CDR3 DNA: TGTGCCAGTAGTATTCACTTGGGACAGGGGTTCCCAGGACACTCCTACGAGCAGTACTTC
V gene: TRBV28; J gene: TRBJ1-2; D gene: TRBD1; clone size: .; CDR3 protein: CASSLGQGIYGYTF; CDR3 DNA: TGTGCCAGCAGTTTAGGACAGGGTATCTATGGCTACACCTTC
V gene: TRBV15; J gene: TRBJ1-6; D gene: .; clone size: .; CDR3 protein: CATSDVGNSYNSPLHF; CDR3 DNA: TGTGCCACCAGCGACGTGGGAAACTCCTATAATTCACCCCTCCACTTT
V gene: TRBV9; J gene: TRBJ1-1; D gene: .; clone size: .; CDR3 protein: CASSATGTANTEAFF; CDR3 DNA: TGTGCCAGCAGCGCAACCGGGACGGCGAACACTGAAGCTTTCTTT
V gene: TRBV6-6; J gene: TRBJ2-1; D gene: TRBD2; clone size: .; CDR3 protein: CASRGTSGVEQFF; CDR3 DNA: TGTGCCAGCAGGGGGACTAGCGGGGTTGAGCAGTTCTTC
V gene: TRBV25-1; J gene: TRBJ2-1; D gene: TRBD2; clone size: .; CDR3 protein: CASSEYIVREGGNEQFF; CDR3 DNA: TGTGCCAGCAGTGAATATATTGTGCGGGAGGGCGGCAATGAGCAGTTCTTC
V gene: TRBV4-2; J gene: TRBJ2-1; D gene: .; clone size: .; CDR3 protein: CASSQESQGSSYNEQFF; CDR3 DNA: TGTGCCAGCAGCCAAGAAAGTCAGGGGAGCTCCTACAATGAGCAGTTCTTC
V gene: TRBV27; J gene: TRBJ1-5; D gene: .; clone size: .; CDR3 protein: CASSFSGDLNQPQHF; CDR3 DNA: TGTGCCAGCAGTTTTTCCGGGGATCTAAATCAGCCCCAGCATTTT
V gene: TRBV2; J gene: TRBJ1-3; D gene: .; clone size: .; CDR3 protein: CASRGQTYSGNTIYF; CDR3 DNA: TGTGCCAGCAGAGGACAGACCTACTCTGGAAACACCATATATTTT
V gene: TRBV10-3; J gene: TRBJ1-4; D gene: TRBD1; clone size: .; CDR3 protein: CAISLTGGNEKLFF; CDR3 DNA: TGTGCCATCTCGTTGACAGGGGGGAATGAAAAACTGTTTTTT
V gene: TRBV19; J gene: TRBJ2-7; D gene: TRBD1; clone size: .; CDR3 protein: CASSTLGQGVYEQYF; CDR3 DNA: TGTGCCAGTAGTACCCTGGGACAGGGGGTCTACGAGCAGTACTTC
V gene: TRBV6-2/TRBV6-3; J gene: TRBJ2-7; D gene: TRBD2; clone size: .; CDR3 protein: CASSYSKREDYEQYF; CDR3 DNA: TGTGCCAGCAGTTACTCGAAGCGGGAGGACTACGAGCAGTACTTC
V gene: TRBV2; J gene: TRBJ2-2; D gene: .; clone size: once; CDR3 protein: CASSPSGELFF; CDR3 DNA: TGTGCCAGCAGTCCTAGCGGGGAGCTGTTTTTT
V gene: TRBV6-5; J gene: TRBJ2-7; D gene: .; clone size: .; CDR3 protein: CASSYGGTASTVQYF; CDR3 DNA: TGTGCCAGCAGTTACGGGGGGACAGCCTCCACTGTGCAGTACTTC
V gene: TRBV18; J gene: TRBJ1-6; D gene: .; clone size: .; CDR3 protein: CASSPLNNSPLHF; CDR3 DNA: TGTGCCAGCTCACCCCTAAATAATTCACCCCTCCACTTT
V gene: TRBV10-3; J gene: TRBJ2-2; D gene: .; clone size: few; CDR3 protein: CADLTGYTGELFF; CDR3 DNA: TGTGCCGACTTAACAGGGTACACCGGGGAGCTGTTTTTT
V gene: TRBV7-9; J gene: TRBJ1-5; D gene: TRBD1; clone size: .; CDR3 protein: CASSLGTGQYQPQHF; CDR3 DNA: TGTGCCAGCAGCTTAGGGACAGGGCAATATCAGCCCCAGCATTTT